This is a list of T cell receptor beta chains from one sample in a study of cytomegalovirus exposure and HLA in healthy donors. Clones were sequenced by immunoSEQ multiplex PCR, and TCRdb holds only the in-frame ones, with some missing. The table includes about 220,000 clones, more than 60% detected once. The material sequenced was PBMCs. Receptors originate from a woman under 40 in good health and CMV-seronegative. Both conserved end residues are part of each CDR3. D genes are given only for firm matches. Expanded clones get a size class; other rows say once, few or many, or leave the size out.

>NA|TRBD2|16|TRBV19|TRBJ2-5
TGTGCCAGTAGTAAGGAGAGCGGGAGGGCCGGAGAGACCCAGTACTTC
CASSKESGRAGETQYF
>once|TRBD1|16|TRBV10-3|TRBJ2-7
TGTGCCATCAGTGAGGGGGGACAGCAGAGCTCCTACGAGCAGTACTTC
CAISEGGQQSSYEQYF
>NA|TRBD1|15|TRBV19|TRBJ2-2
TGTGCCAGTAGTAGAGGGACAGGCCGCACCGGGGAGCTGTTTTTT
CASSRGTGRTGELFF
>NA|NA|11|TRBV12-5|TRBJ2-1
TGTGCTAGTGCCTTAGCCCGGGAGCAGTTCTTC
CASALAREQFF
>NA|NA|11|TRBV20-1|TRBJ1-1
TGCAGTGCTAGAAAACAGTTTGAAGCTTTCTTT
CSARKQFEAFF
>once|TRBD1|13|TRBV6-1|TRBJ1-2
TGTGCCAGCAGGCCGACAGGGGAGAATGGCTACACCTTC
CASRPTGENGYTF
>few|NA|14|TRBV7-9|TRBJ1-1
TGTGCCAGCAGCTCAGGAAAGGGGGAGTTGGAAGCTTTATTT
CASSSGKGELEALF
>NA|TRBD2|14|TRBV7-6|TRBJ2-5
TGTGCCAGCTCCCACGGACTAGTGGAAGAGACCCAGTACTTC
CASSHGLVEETQYF
>NA|NA|14|TRBV9|TRBJ1-1
TGTGCCAGCAGCGTAGATGGAGGGAACACTGAAGCTTTCTTT
CASSVDGGNTEAFF
>NA|NA|13|TRBV6-6|TRBJ1-2
TGTGCCAGCAGTTACGTAGAGGCGGATGGCTACACCTTC
CASSYVEADGYTF
>few|NA|14|TRBV7-9|TRBJ1-1
TGTGCCAGCAGCTTAGGGGGGGTGTGGGATGAAGCTTTCTTT
CASSLGGVWDEAFF
>NA|NA|14|TRBV7-8|TRBJ1-1
TGTGCCAGCAGTAGGACAGAATTGAACACTGAAGCTTTCTTT
CASSRTELNTEAFF
>few|NA|11|TRBV7-9|TRBJ1-1
TGTGCCAGCAGCTTAGCTTATGAAGCTTTCTTT
CASSLAYEAFF
>NA|TRBD2|13|TRBV30|TRBJ2-5
TGTGCCGGTAGCGGGGGGCCGGGGGAGACCCAGTACTTC
CAGSGGPGETQYF
>NA|TRBD2|18|TRBV5-1|TRBJ2-2
TGCGCCATCAGCTTCGGGACTAGCGGGAGGGCGGCGGTCGGGGAGCTGTTTTTT
CAISFGTSGRAAVGELFF
>NA|NA|11|TRBV7-3|TRBJ1-2
TGTGCCACCTGGGGGGAGGATGGCTACACCTTC
CATWGEDGYTF
>NA|TRBD2|18|TRBV30|TRBJ2-5
TGTGCCTGGAGTGCCGGACTAGCGGGGGGCCCCCCCCAAGAGACCCAGTACTTC
CAWSAGLAGGPPQETQYF
>NA|NA|11|TRBV18|TRBJ2-7
TGTGCCAGCTCCGCGACAGACGAGCAGTACTTC
CASSATDEQYF
>NA|NA|15|TRBV4-1|TRBJ2-7
TGCGCCAGCAGCCAGTACAGGGTGTCAGGGAACGAGCAGTACTTC
CASSQYRVSGNEQYF
>NA|NA|13|TRBV5-1|TRBJ2-2
TGCGCCAGCACCCGTGTCGGTTCCGGGGAGCTGTTTTTT
CASTRVGSGELFF
>NA|NA|11|TRBV5-1|TRBJ2-7
TGCGCCAGAAGCTTGAACAGCGAGCAGTACTTC
CARSLNSEQYF
>NA|NA|15|TRBV4-1|TRBJ1-3
TGCGCCAGCAGCCAAGCGACAGGCTCTGGAAACACCATATATTTT
CASSQATGSGNTIYF
>NA|TRBD1|13|TRBV6-1|TRBJ2-5
TGTGCCAGCACTTCGGACAGGCAAGAGACCCAGTACTTC
CASTSDRQETQYF
>NA|NA|12|TRBV7-9|TRBJ1-3
TGTGCCAGCAGCTTGGACAGAAACACCATATATTTT
CASSLDRNTIYF
>NA|NA|12|TRBV6-5|TRBJ1-2
TGTGCCTCTAGATCGGTCCTCTATGGCTACACCTTC
CASRSVLYGYTF
>NA|TRBD1|14|TRBV7-2|TRBJ2-2
TGTGCCAGCAGCCTGGACAGGGGGCCCGGGGAGCTGTTTTTT
CASSLDRGPGELFF
>NA|NA|14|TRBV27|TRBJ1-2
TGTGCCAGCAGTTTCTCCGGTCCTAACTATGGCTACACCTTC
CASSFSGPNYGYTF
>NA|TRBD2|16|TRBV9|TRBJ2-3
TGTGCCAGCAGCCCCTGGGCGGGAGGGGGGGCAGATACGCAGTATTTT
CASSPWAGGGADTQYF
>NA|NA|15|TRBV5-8|TRBJ1-6
TGTGCCAGCAGCCCGGAAGGGGGACGGGGTTCACCCCTCCACTTT
CASSPEGGRGSPLHF
>few|TRBD1|15|TRBV6-6|TRBJ1-5
TGTGCCAGCAGTACCGGGACAGGGAACAATCAGCCCCAGCATTTT
CASSTGTGNNQPQHF
>NA|NA|16|TRBV27|TRBJ2-7
TGTGCCAGCAGTCTGATATCGGCGGCAGGGCCTTACGAGCAGTACTTC
CASSLISAAGPYEQYF
>few|TRBD2|15|TRBV7-6|TRBJ2-3
TGTGCCAGCAGCTTCGTAGCGGGTAGCACAGATACGCAGTATTTT
CASSFVAGSTDTQYF
>NA|NA|13|TRBV27|TRBJ2-1
TGTGCCAGCAGTTCGAGCTCCTACAATGAGCAGTTCTTC
CASSSSSYNEQFF
>few|NA|15|TRBV6-5|TRBJ1-1
TGTGCCAGCAGTTACTCCTTTACGGGGAACACTGAAGCTTTCTTT
CASSYSFTGNTEAFF
>once|NA|12|TRBV11-3|TRBJ1-1
TGTGCCAGCAGCCCTACGGTCTCTGAAGCTTTCTTT
CASSPTVSEAFF
>NA|NA|13|TRBV6-6|TRBJ1-1
TGTGCCAGCAGCTACACACCGAACACTGAAGCTTTCTTT
CASSYTPNTEAFF
>NA|TRBD2|14|TRBV10-2|TRBJ2-7
TGCGCCAGCAGTGATGGGGGGGATAGCGACGAGCAGTACTTC
CASSDGGDSDEQYF
>NA|TRBD1|14|TRBV30|TRBJ2-7
TGTGCCTGGAAACGGGACAGGGCTTCACACGAGCAGTACTTC
CAWKRDRASHEQYF
>NA|TRBD1|17|TRBV30|TRBJ1-5
TGTGCCTGGACCCGACAGGGTAACCCTCTTAGCAATCAGCCCCAGCATTTT
CAWTRQGNPLSNQPQHF
>NA|NA|11|TRBV27|TRBJ2-3
TGTGCCAGCAGTTCGGGAGATACGCAGTATTTT
CASSSGDTQYF
>NA|NA|16|TRBV5-1|TRBJ2-1
TGCGCCAGCAGCGGCGGAGGAGGAACAGCCTACAATGAGCAGTTCTTC
CASSGGGGTAYNEQFF
>few|TRBD1|14|TRBV7-9|TRBJ1-2
TGTGCCAGCAGCTTAACAGGGGTAGGGTATGGCTACACCTTC
CASSLTGVGYGYTF
>NA|NA|13|TRBV11-2|TRBJ1-1
TGTGCCAGCAGCTCCCAGTGGGGAGGGAGAGCTTTCTTT
CASSSQWGGRAFF
>once|NA|14|TRBV6-6|TRBJ1-2
TGTGCCAGCAGTTACTCGGTCCAGGGCGATGGCTACACCTTC
CASSYSVQGDGYTF
>NA|NA|13|TRBV6-1|TRBJ1-2
TGTGCCAGCAGTGAAGTGTACGGTGATGGCTACACCTTC
CASSEVYGDGYTF
>NA|TRBD2|16|TRBV5-1|TRBJ2-1
TGCGCCAGCAGCTACCAGCCGGGACTAGCGATGCATGAGCAGTTCTTC
CASSYQPGLAMHEQFF
>once|NA|15|TRBV6-1|TRBJ2-7
TGTGCCAGCACCTTAACAGGCGGTGCCTCCTACGAGCAGTACTTC
CASTLTGGASYEQYF
>NA|NA|13|TRBV6-5|TRBJ1-1
TGTGCCAGCACCTACGGTGGGAGCACTGAAGCTTTCTTT
CASTYGGSTEAFF
>few|TRBD1|15|TRBV19|TRBJ1-2
TGTGCCAGTAGTACCAGGACAGGAGAATTCTATGGCTACACCTTC
CASSTRTGEFYGYTF
>NA|NA|15|TRBV18|TRBJ1-1
TGTGCCAGCTCACCACGGGACTATCCGAACACTGAAGCTTTCTTT
CASSPRDYPNTEAFF
>NA|NA|17|TRBV27|TRBJ1-2
TGTGCCAGCAAGGTTACGTATGACAGAGCGACTAACTATGGCTACACCTTC
CASKVTYDRATNYGYTF
>few|TRBD2|15|TRBV7-2|TRBJ2-7
TGTGCCAGCAGCTCCGCTGGCGGGGGGACGTGGGAGCAGTACTTC
CASSSAGGGTWEQYF
>NA|NA|16|TRBV5-6|TRBJ1-1
TGTGCCAGCACCCCCCTCGTGGGGCGATCGGACACTGAAGCTTTCTTT
CASTPLVGRSDTEAFF
>NA|TRBD2|13|TRBV30|TRBJ2-5
TGTGCCTGGAACGAGGGAATGGGGGGGGAGCAGTACTTC
CAWNEGMGGEQYF
>NA|NA|17|TRBV5-1|TRBJ2-3
TGCGCCAGCAGTGAAATGGGGCCTCTCCTTCACGGGGATACGCAGTATTTT
CASSEMGPLLHGDTQYF
>NA|NA|14|TRBV5-1|TRBJ1-1
TGCGCCAGCAGCTTAAGAACCGCGAACGCTGAAGCTTTCTTT
CASSLRTANAEAFF